These T cell receptor beta chains were read from a single sample in a study of T cell repertoires in cytomegalovirus infection. One entry per CDR3 protein, called by TCRdb with MiXCR from the reads. The profile shows 560,000 or so distinct CDR3 sequences, approximately 17% of them singletons. Input material: CD8+ T cells from PBMCs. These receptors all come from a human donor in good health (CMV status not recorded). Some clones in this sample may be carry-over from other donors' samples. Each CDR3 is given with its conserved first and last residue. The D gene is left open where the match is weak. The size of a clone is reported for some rows only, either as once, few or many, or as a class for expanded clones.

cdr3_nt: TGTGCCAGCAGTTTCTTTTGGGGGGAAGGTGAAAAACTGTTTTTT
cdr3_aa: CASSFFWGEGEKLFF
clone_size: .
d_call: .
v_call: TRBV27
cdr3_length: 15
j_call: TRBJ1-4

cdr3_nt: TGTGCCAGCAGTGTCCAACCCCTTCCAGGAGACTATGGCTACACCTTC
cdr3_aa: CASSVQPLPGDYGYTF
clone_size: many
d_call: .
v_call: TRBV27
cdr3_length: 16
j_call: TRBJ1-2

cdr3_nt: TGTGCCAGCAGTTACACCGTAGCGGGGTTGGACCAAGAGACCCAGTACTTC
cdr3_aa: CASSYTVAGLDQETQYF
clone_size: many
d_call: TRBD2
v_call: TRBV6-2/TRBV6-3
cdr3_length: 17
j_call: TRBJ2-5

cdr3_nt: TGTGCCAGCAGTTGGGGCAGCTTCAATCAGCCCCAGCATTTT
cdr3_aa: CASSWGSFNQPQHF
clone_size: many
d_call: .
v_call: TRBV12-3/TRBV12-4
cdr3_length: 14
j_call: TRBJ1-5

cdr3_nt: TGTGCCAGCAGTTTAGTGGGACAGGGGGCCAATTTCTTCTCTGGGGCCAACGTCCTGACTTTC
cdr3_aa: CASSLVGQGANFFSGANVLTF
clone_size: .
d_call: TRBD1
v_call: TRBV27
cdr3_length: 21
j_call: TRBJ2-6

cdr3_nt: TGTGCCACCGAAGAGGGGCCCGGCACAGATACGCAGTATTTT
cdr3_aa: CATEEGPGTDTQYF
clone_size: .
d_call: .
v_call: TRBV12-3/TRBV12-4
cdr3_length: 14
j_call: TRBJ2-3

cdr3_nt: TGTGCCAGCAGCCCCTTTGCAAGGGCGGACACCGGGGAGCTGTTTTTT
cdr3_aa: CASSPFARADTGELFF
clone_size: few
d_call: .
v_call: TRBV7-9
cdr3_length: 16
j_call: TRBJ2-2

cdr3_nt: TGTGCCAGCAGCTGGGACAGGGCCAGCTACAATGAGCAGTTCTTC
cdr3_aa: CASSWDRASYNEQFF
clone_size: few
d_call: TRBD1
v_call: TRBV5-4
cdr3_length: 15
j_call: TRBJ2-1

cdr3_nt: TGTGCCAGCAGCAAAACGGAAGAGACCCAGTACTTC
cdr3_aa: CASSKTEETQYF
clone_size: few
d_call: .
v_call: TRBV9
cdr3_length: 12
j_call: TRBJ2-5

cdr3_nt: TGTGCCACCAGTGATCCGACAGGTTCGAGCTCCTACAATGAGCAGTTCTTC
cdr3_aa: CATSDPTGSSSYNEQFF
clone_size: .
d_call: .
v_call: TRBV24-1
cdr3_length: 17
j_call: TRBJ2-1

cdr3_nt: TGCAGCGTTAAGCGACAGGGGACGGTTTACGAGCAGTACTTC
cdr3_aa: CSVKRQGTVYEQYF
clone_size: .
d_call: TRBD1
v_call: TRBV29-1
cdr3_length: 14
j_call: TRBJ2-7

cdr3_nt: TGTGCCAGCAGCTCAGGGTCCCACGAGCAGTACTTC
cdr3_aa: CASSSGSHEQYF
clone_size: .
d_call: .
v_call: TRBV13
cdr3_length: 12
j_call: TRBJ2-7

cdr3_nt: TGCAGCGTGGCCGGGACTAGCGGGGGATACAATGAGCAGTTCTTC
cdr3_aa: CSVAGTSGGYNEQFF
clone_size: few
d_call: TRBD2
v_call: TRBV29-1
cdr3_length: 15
j_call: TRBJ2-1

cdr3_nt: TGTGCCAGCAGTCCAGCAGGCGGTAGCTCCTACAATGAGCAGTTCTTC
cdr3_aa: CASSPAGGSSYNEQFF
clone_size: few
d_call: .
v_call: TRBV28
cdr3_length: 16
j_call: TRBJ2-1

cdr3_nt: TGTGCCAGCAGCCAAGCGGGGGGGAATGAGCAGTTCTTC
cdr3_aa: CASSQAGGNEQFF
clone_size: few
d_call: TRBD2
v_call: TRBV4-2
cdr3_length: 13
j_call: TRBJ2-1

cdr3_nt: TGTGCCAGCAGTCCTTTTTTCAGGGGCTCCTACGAGCAGTACTTC
cdr3_aa: CASSPFFRGSYEQYF
clone_size: .
d_call: .
v_call: TRBV6-5
cdr3_length: 15
j_call: TRBJ2-7

cdr3_nt: TGTGCCAGCAGCACGGAGACAGGGGGCTCCTATAATTCACCCCTCCACTTT
cdr3_aa: CASSTETGGSYNSPLHF
clone_size: many
d_call: TRBD1
v_call: TRBV28
cdr3_length: 17
j_call: TRBJ1-6

cdr3_nt: TGTGCCAGTAGTAGAATCCGGGACAGGGCTGAAAAACTGTTTTTT
cdr3_aa: CASSRIRDRAEKLFF
clone_size: .
d_call: TRBD1
v_call: TRBV19
cdr3_length: 15
j_call: TRBJ1-4

cdr3_nt: TGCAGTGCTAGAGAATACACTGTTAGCAATCAGCCCCAGCATTTT
cdr3_aa: CSAREYTVSNQPQHF
clone_size: .
d_call: .
v_call: TRBV20-1
cdr3_length: 15
j_call: TRBJ1-5

cdr3_nt: TGTGCCAGCAGCCAACCCGGGACAGGGGAAGAGACCCAGTACTTC
cdr3_aa: CASSQPGTGEETQYF
clone_size: many
d_call: TRBD1
v_call: TRBV11-2
cdr3_length: 15
j_call: TRBJ2-5

cdr3_nt: TGTGCCAGCAGCTTCGGACTAGCGGGAGCGACCTTAAAACCCTACAATGAGCAGTTCTTC
cdr3_aa: CASSFGLAGATLKPYNEQFF
clone_size: .
d_call: TRBD2
v_call: TRBV7-6
cdr3_length: 20
j_call: TRBJ2-1

cdr3_nt: TGTGCCAGCAGCCAGAGACGACAGGGGTACGAGCAGTACTTC
cdr3_aa: CASSQRRQGYEQYF
clone_size: many
d_call: TRBD1
v_call: TRBV14
cdr3_length: 14
j_call: TRBJ2-7

cdr3_nt: TGCAGTGCTAGAGATACGCAGGGGAAGTGGAACACCGGGGAGCTGTTTTTT
cdr3_aa: CSARDTQGKWNTGELFF
clone_size: .
d_call: .
v_call: TRBV20-1
cdr3_length: 17
j_call: TRBJ2-2

cdr3_nt: TGTGCCAGCAGCTTCCCCTCGACAACTAGCGGGGCCCCAGATACGCAGTATTTT
cdr3_aa: CASSFPSTTSGAPDTQYF
clone_size: many
d_call: TRBD2
v_call: TRBV7-9
cdr3_length: 18
j_call: TRBJ2-3

cdr3_nt: TGCGCCAGCAGCCAAGACGGAAGCGGGGGTACTGAAGCTTTCTTT
cdr3_aa: CASSQDGSGGTEAFF
clone_size: .
d_call: .
v_call: TRBV4-1
cdr3_length: 15
j_call: TRBJ1-1

cdr3_nt: TGTGCCATCAGTGAGTCGGGAGTCCAAGAAACCCAGTACTTC
cdr3_aa: CAISESGVQETQYF
clone_size: many
d_call: .
v_call: TRBV10-3
cdr3_length: 14
j_call: TRBJ2-5

cdr3_nt: TGTGCCAGCAGCTTGGGAGTCGGCCAGGCCCAGCATTTT
cdr3_aa: CASSLGVGQAQHF
clone_size: .
d_call: .
v_call: TRBV5-6
cdr3_length: 13
j_call: TRBJ1-5

cdr3_nt: TGTGCCAGCGGACAGGGACGGAACACTGAAGCTTTCTTT
cdr3_aa: CASGQGRNTEAFF
clone_size: few
d_call: TRBD1
v_call: TRBV6-1
cdr3_length: 13
j_call: TRBJ1-1

cdr3_nt: TGTGCCAGCAGCCCCCCGAGGAGGAATGAGCAGTTCTTC
cdr3_aa: CASSPPRRNEQFF
clone_size: few
d_call: .
v_call: TRBV7-9
cdr3_length: 13
j_call: TRBJ2-1

cdr3_nt: TGTGCCAGTAGTATACCTTGGACATCCTCGGAGACCGGGGAGCTGTTTTTT
cdr3_aa: CASSIPWTSSETGELFF
clone_size: few
d_call: .
v_call: TRBV19
cdr3_length: 17
j_call: TRBJ2-2

cdr3_nt: TGTGCCAGCAGGAAGGCTAGAGGCTCCTACGAGCAGTACTTC
cdr3_aa: CASRKARGSYEQYF
clone_size: few
d_call: .
v_call: TRBV27
cdr3_length: 14
j_call: TRBJ2-7

cdr3_nt: TGTGCCAGCAGCTCAGGACAGGGGACTAATGAAAAACTGTTTTTT
cdr3_aa: CASSSGQGTNEKLFF
clone_size: many
d_call: TRBD1
v_call: TRBV7-6
cdr3_length: 15
j_call: TRBJ1-4

cdr3_nt: TGTGCCAGCAGCCACGACAGGGGGTTCGCCGGGGAGCTGTTTTTT
cdr3_aa: CASSHDRGFAGELFF
clone_size: many
d_call: TRBD1
v_call: TRBV7-6
cdr3_length: 15
j_call: TRBJ2-2

cdr3_nt: TGTGCCAGCAGACACCTAGGACAGGGGGCTCTCTATGGCTACACCTTC
cdr3_aa: CASRHLGQGALYGYTF
clone_size: many
d_call: TRBD1
v_call: TRBV12-3/TRBV12-4
cdr3_length: 16
j_call: TRBJ1-2

cdr3_nt: TGTGCCAGCAGTCCCCACGGGGCAGGCACCGGGGAGCTGTTTTTT
cdr3_aa: CASSPHGAGTGELFF
clone_size: many
d_call: .
v_call: TRBV11-2
cdr3_length: 15
j_call: TRBJ2-2

cdr3_nt: TGTGCCAGCCGACTAGCGGGAGGGCCGAGTTACAATGAGCAGTTCTTC
cdr3_aa: CASRLAGGPSYNEQFF
clone_size: many
d_call: TRBD2
v_call: TRBV7-3
cdr3_length: 16
j_call: TRBJ2-1

cdr3_nt: TGCAGTGCTAGATCTACAGGGCTTAACGAAAAACTGTTTTTT
cdr3_aa: CSARSTGLNEKLFF
clone_size: few
d_call: .
v_call: TRBV20-1
cdr3_length: 14
j_call: TRBJ1-4

cdr3_nt: TGTGCCAGCACCCGGGGGAACCGTTCACCCCTCCACTTT
cdr3_aa: CASTRGNRSPLHF
clone_size: .
d_call: .
v_call: TRBV27
cdr3_length: 13
j_call: TRBJ1-6

cdr3_nt: TGCAGCGTTGAATTCGGGACTAGCTCCTACGAGCAGTACTTC
cdr3_aa: CSVEFGTSSYEQYF
clone_size: few
d_call: TRBD2
v_call: TRBV29-1
cdr3_length: 14
j_call: TRBJ2-7

cdr3_nt: TGCAGCGTCAGGACACTCACCGGGGAGCTGTTTTTT
cdr3_aa: CSVRTLTGELFF
clone_size: few
d_call: .
v_call: TRBV29-1
cdr3_length: 12
j_call: TRBJ2-2

cdr3_nt: TGCAGTGCTAGATGGGGTGACACCGGGGAGCTGTTTTTT
cdr3_aa: CSARWGDTGELFF
clone_size: few
d_call: .
v_call: TRBV20-1
cdr3_length: 13
j_call: TRBJ2-2

cdr3_nt: TGTGCCATCAGTGAGCCCCCAGAGTTTTCCCAGCCCCAGCATTTT
cdr3_aa: CAISEPPEFSQPQHF
clone_size: many
d_call: .
v_call: TRBV10-3
cdr3_length: 15
j_call: TRBJ1-5

cdr3_nt: TGTGCCAGCTTGGACAGGGGGCCCTATTTATCCTCAACTAATGAAAAACTGTTTTTT
cdr3_aa: CASLDRGPYLSSTNEKLFF
clone_size: few
d_call: TRBD1
v_call: TRBV2
cdr3_length: 19
j_call: TRBJ1-4

cdr3_nt: TGTGCCAGCAGTAGAGCCGCCCCCACTGAAGCTTTCTTT
cdr3_aa: CASSRAAPTEAFF
clone_size: .
d_call: .
v_call: TRBV6-1
cdr3_length: 13
j_call: TRBJ1-1

cdr3_nt: TGTGCCAGCAGCTCCGGGACAGGGCTTACTGAAGCTTTCTTT
cdr3_aa: CASSSGTGLTEAFF
clone_size: many
d_call: TRBD1
v_call: TRBV7-2
cdr3_length: 14
j_call: TRBJ1-1

cdr3_nt: TGCGCCAGCAGTCAATCTAGACCTTCTTACTCCTACGAGCAGTACTTC
cdr3_aa: CASSQSRPSYSYEQYF
clone_size: few
d_call: .
v_call: TRBV23-1
cdr3_length: 16
j_call: TRBJ2-7

cdr3_nt: TGCGCCAGCAGCCCTTACGGACAGGCTCAAGAGACCCAGTACTTC
cdr3_aa: CASSPYGQAQETQYF
clone_size: few
d_call: TRBD1
v_call: TRBV5-1
cdr3_length: 15
j_call: TRBJ2-5

cdr3_nt: TGTGCCAGCAGTTTATTAATCAAGGCAGATGTCTATGGCTACACCTTC
cdr3_aa: CASSLLIKADVYGYTF
clone_size: many
d_call: .
v_call: TRBV28
cdr3_length: 16
j_call: TRBJ1-2

cdr3_nt: TGTGCCAGCAGTGCCCGGGACAGCAAAAACATTCAGTACTTC
cdr3_aa: CASSARDSKNIQYF
clone_size: few
d_call: TRBD1
v_call: TRBV25-1
cdr3_length: 14
j_call: TRBJ2-4

cdr3_nt: TGCGCCAGCAGCTTGGCAGGGACGGCCACTGAAGCTTTCTTT
cdr3_aa: CASSLAGTATEAFF
clone_size: few
d_call: .
v_call: TRBV4-1
cdr3_length: 14
j_call: TRBJ1-1

cdr3_nt: TGTGCCAGCAGCCAAGAAATACCGGGACAGGGGAACACCGGGGAGCTGTTTTTT
cdr3_aa: CASSQEIPGQGNTGELFF
clone_size: few
d_call: TRBD1
v_call: TRBV4-2
cdr3_length: 18
j_call: TRBJ2-2

cdr3_nt: TGTGCCAGTACAGTACAGGGGAGCCCCTACAATGAGCAGTTCTTC
cdr3_aa: CASTVQGSPYNEQFF
clone_size: few
d_call: TRBD1
v_call: TRBV19
cdr3_length: 15
j_call: TRBJ2-1

cdr3_nt: TGTGCCAGCAGTTACTCTCAATCGGGGCTAGGGTCCGGGGAGCTGTTTTTT
cdr3_aa: CASSYSQSGLGSGELFF
clone_size: many
d_call: .
v_call: TRBV6-5
cdr3_length: 17
j_call: TRBJ2-2

cdr3_nt: TGTGCCAGCAGTGGGGGGGAGTCGCAGTATTTT
cdr3_aa: CASSGGESQYF
clone_size: few
d_call: .
v_call: TRBV25-1
cdr3_length: 11
j_call: TRBJ2-3

cdr3_nt: TGTGCTAGTGGTTTGATAGACACTGAAGCTTTCTTT
cdr3_aa: CASGLIDTEAFF
clone_size: .
d_call: .
v_call: TRBV12-5
cdr3_length: 12
j_call: TRBJ1-1